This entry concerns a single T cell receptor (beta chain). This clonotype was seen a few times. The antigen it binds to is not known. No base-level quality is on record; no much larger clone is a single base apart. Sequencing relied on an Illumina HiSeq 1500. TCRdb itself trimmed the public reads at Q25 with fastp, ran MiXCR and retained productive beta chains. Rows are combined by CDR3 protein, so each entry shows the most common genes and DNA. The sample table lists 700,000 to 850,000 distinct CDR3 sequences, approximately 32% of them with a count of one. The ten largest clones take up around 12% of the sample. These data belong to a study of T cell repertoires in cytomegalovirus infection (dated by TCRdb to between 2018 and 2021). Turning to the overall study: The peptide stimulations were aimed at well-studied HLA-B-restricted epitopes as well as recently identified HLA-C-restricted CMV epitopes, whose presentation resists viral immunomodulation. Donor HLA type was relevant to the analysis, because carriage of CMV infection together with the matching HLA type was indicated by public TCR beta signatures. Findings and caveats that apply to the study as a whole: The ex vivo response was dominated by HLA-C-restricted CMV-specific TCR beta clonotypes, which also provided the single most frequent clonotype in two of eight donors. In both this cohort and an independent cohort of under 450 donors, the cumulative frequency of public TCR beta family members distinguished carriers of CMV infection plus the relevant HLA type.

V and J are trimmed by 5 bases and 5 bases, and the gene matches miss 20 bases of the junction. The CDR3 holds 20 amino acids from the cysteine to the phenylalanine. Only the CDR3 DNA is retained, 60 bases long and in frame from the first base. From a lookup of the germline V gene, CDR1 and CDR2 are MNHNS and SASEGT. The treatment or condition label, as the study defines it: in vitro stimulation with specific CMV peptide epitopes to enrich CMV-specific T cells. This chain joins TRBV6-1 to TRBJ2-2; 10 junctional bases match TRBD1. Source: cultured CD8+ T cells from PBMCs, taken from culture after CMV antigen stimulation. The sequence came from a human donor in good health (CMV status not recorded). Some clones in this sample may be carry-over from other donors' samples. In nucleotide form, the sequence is TGTGCCAGCAGTTATCTTACCTTGGACAGGGGGGGGATAATGACCGGGGAGCTGTTTTTT. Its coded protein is CASSYLTLDRGGIMTGELFF.